A single sample gave rise to the 20 T cell receptor beta chains below, sequenced in a study of post-analysis software for immune sequencing data. These receptors lack a known antigen. Researchers reported that TCR beta cDNA libraries carried unique molecular identifiers. Using its own MiXCR run on the PCR reads, TCRdb lists one record per CDR3 protein. This table has some 690,000 distinct CDR3 sequences, 25% to 30% appearing once. Study-level findings and limits: Elevated frequency relative to controls characterized several TRBV segments in patients, TRBV5-6, TRBV5-1 and TRBV20-1 among them.

The sequenced material came from blood. The origin of the receptors is a girl between 10 and 17 years old with multiple sclerosis.

The rearrangement uses TRBV7-9 and TRBJ2-6; 7 positions agree with TRBD1. Germline V CDR1 and CDR2: SEHNR, FQNEAQ (reference sequence). There are 18 residues in the CDR3. The V gene end was trimmed by 5 bases and the J gene end by 0 bases; junction bases not matched to a gene: 10. The CDR3 nucleotides read TGTGCCAGCAGCCCTGGGCGGACAGGCGTCTCTGGGGCCAACGTCCTGACTTTC. Residues: CASSPGRTGVSGANVLTF.

Only a few counts were recorded for this clonotype. The CDR3 loop is CASSPGQGDTEAFF. The CDR3 DNA reads TGTGCCAGCAGCCCCGGACAGGGGGACACTGAAGCTTTCTTT. The chain joins TRBV5-5 to TRBJ1-1; 10 bases agree with TRBD1. The CDR3 contains 14 residues. Germline CDR1 reads SGHKS; CDR2 reads YYEKEE (reference sequence). V trimming: 4 bases; J trimming: 3 bases; junction bases outside the gene matches: 3. Full variable domain (remainder filled in from reference TRBV5-5 and TRBJ1-1): DAGVTQSPTHLIKTRGQQVTLRCSPISGHKSVSWYQQVLGQGPQFIFQYYEKEERGRGNFPDRFSARQFPNYSSELNVNALLLGDSALYLCASSPGQGDTEAFFGQGTRLTVV.

The V call is TRBV20-1, the J call TRBJ2-1, with TRBD2 matching over 12 bases. Trimming removed 3 bases from V and 10 bases from J; junction bases left unmatched: 10. The CDR3 extends over 15 amino acids. Germline-derived CDR1 and CDR2 are DFQATT and SNEGSKA (reference sequence). The CDR3 region is CSASHLAGGPGEQFF. The CDR3 DNA reads as TGCAGTGCTAGCCACCTAGCGGGAGGGCCAGGGGAGCAGTTCTTC.

This rearrangement joins TRBV28 to TRBJ1-5; 8 bases align to TRBD1. The length of the CDR3 is 15 residues. Germline CDR1 reads MDHEN; CDR2 reads SYDVKM. V dropped 6 bases and J dropped 4; count of bases not matched to a gene: 8. The CDR3 reads CASRRRTGFNQPQHF. CDR3 bases: TGTGCCAGCAGGCGTAGGACAGGGTTTAATCAGCCCCAGCATTTT. The variable domain in full, with the rest retrieved from reference TRBV28 and TRBJ1-5, is DVKVTQSSRYLVKRTGEKVFLECVQDMDHENMFWYRQDPGLGLRLIYFSYDVKMKEKGDIPEGYSVSREKKERFSLILESASTNQTSMYLCASRRRTGFNQPQHFGDGTRLSIL.

CDR3 residues: CASSLLRGEQYF. The CDR3 DNA sequence: TGTGCCAGCAGCTTGTTGAGGGGGGAGCAGTACTTC. The V and J genes are TRBV7-2 and TRBJ2-7; D possibly corresponds to TRBD1 (6 bases). V was cut by 3 bases and J by 7 bases, with 10 bases left in between. The V gene's germline CDR1 is SGHTA and CDR2 FQGNSA. This CDR3 comprises 12 residues.

The chain links TRBV7-2 to TRBJ2-7, with TRBD1 as a possible D gene (6 bases). V was cut by 5 bases and J by 3 bases, with 14 bases left in between. This CDR3 is built from 14 residues. In germline, CDR1 is SGHTA, CDR2 FQGNSA. The DNA for the CDR3 is TGTGCCAGCAGCCCTGGGGACACTCACTACGAGCAGTACTTC. It specifies CASSPGDTHYEQYF.

This clonotype was seen a handful of times. This chain uses TRBV7-2 with TRBJ1-1; TRBD1 is a possible D gene (6 bases). Between the trimmed V and J ends, which lost 4 bases and 0 bases, there was a span of 15 bases. The CDR3 contains 16 residues. Germline values: CDR1 SGHTA, CDR2 FQGNSA. CDR3 bases: TGTGCCAGCAGCTCTTACAGGGTCTCCGTGAACACTGAAGCTTTCTTT. Translating it yields CASSSYRVSVNTEAFF. The whole variable domain, filled in from reference TRBV7-2 and TRBJ1-1, reads GAGVSQSPSNKVTEKGKDVELRCDPISGHTALYWYRQSLGQGLEFLIYFQGNSAPDKSGLPSDRFSAERTGGSVSTLTIQRTQQEDSAVYLCASSSYRVSVNTEAFFGQGTRLTVV.

The chain joins TRBV7-8 to TRBJ2-7, with 8 bases lining up with TRBD1. The V gene end was trimmed by 5 bases and the J gene end by 5 bases; junction bases not matched to a gene: 14. Germline assignment: CDR1 SGHVS and CDR2 FQNEAQ. The CDR3 sequence is 16 residues long. The CDR3 region is CASSGGGTGGRHEQYF. In nucleotides, the CDR3 is TGTGCCAGCAGCGGGGGCGGGACAGGAGGGCGGCACGAGCAGTACTTC. Full variable domain (outside the CDR3, taken from reference TRBV7-8 and TRBJ2-7): GAGVSQSPRYKVAKRGQDVALRCDPISGHVSLFWYQQALGQGPEFLTYFQNEAQLDKSGLPSDRFFAERPEGSVSTLKIQRTQQEDSAVYLCASSGGGTGGRHEQYFGPGTRLTVT.

The chain links TRBV11-1 to TRBJ1-2; weak D call: TRBD1 (6 bases). The CDR3 covers 13 residues. Germline loops: CDR1 SGHAT, CDR2 FQDESV (reference sequence). V lost 5 bases to trimming and J lost 4 bases, with 11 bases between them. In DNA, the CDR3 is TGTGCCAGCAGCCGGACAGCCAGCTATGGCTACACCTTC. It codes for CASSRTASYGYTF. The full variable domain, its missing parts supplied by reference TRBV11-1 and TRBJ1-2, is EAEVAQSPRYKITEKSQAVAFWCDPISGHATLYWYRQILGQGPELLVQFQDESVVDDSQLPKDRFSAERLKGVDSTLKIQPAELGDSAMYLCASSRTASYGYTFGSGTRLTVV.

J is TRBJ1-1 and V is TRBV15; D remains unclear. This CDR3 is built from 12 residues. Trimming took off 9 bases at V and 0 bases at J, with 8 bases between the two ends. Germline CDR1 and CDR2: LNHNV and YYDKDF (reference sequence). For the CDR3, the DNA is TGTGCCACGCGGACGGTGAACACTGAAGCTTTCTTT. Translation: CATRTVNTEAFF. Variable domain in full (rest from reference TRBV15 and TRBJ1-1): DAMVIQNPRYQVTQFGKPVTLSCSQTLNHNVMYWYQQKSSQAPKLLFHYYDKDFNNEADTPDNFQSRRPNTSFCFLDIRSPGLGDTAMYLCATRTVNTEAFFGQGTRLTVV.

This clonotype was seen a few times. This chain connects TRBV6-1 to TRBJ1-2; D is possibly TRBD1 (6 bases). The CDR3 consists of 15 residues. Per the germline V gene, CDR1 is MNHNS and CDR2 is SASEGT. Trimming cost V 2 bases and J 2 bases, with 12 bases left between them. This chain's CDR3 is CASSERGWPNYGYTF. The CDR3, as DNA: TGTGCCAGCAGTGAAAGGGGGTGGCCGAACTATGGCTACACCTTC.

This clonotype was seen only a few times. This chain connects TRBV6-5 to TRBJ2-1; 7 bases map to TRBD1. Germline-derived CDR1 and CDR2 are MNHEY and SVGAGI. CDR3 length equals 16 residues. The ends lost 4 bases at V and 8 bases at J; junction bases unmatched: 14. CDR3: CASSSSLQGSMDEQFF. DNA of the CDR3: TGTGCCAGCAGTTCCAGCCTACAGGGGTCGATGGATGAGCAGTTCTTC.

This clonotype has just a few counts. This sequence joins TRBV6-2 or TRBV6-3 and TRBJ2-5; the D gene is possibly TRBD2 (6 bases). From germline, CDR1 is MNHEY and CDR2 SVGEGT. Trimming pared 2 bases from V and 0 bases from J, leaving 13 bases between. CDR3 length: 16 residues. In DNA form, the CDR3 reads TGTGCCAGCAGTTACGGGTTATGGGACTACCAAGAGACCCAGTACTTC. Its translation: CASSYGLWDYQETQYF.

The chain carries TRBV10-3 and TRBJ2-1, with D possibly matching TRBD1 (6 bases). The V gene lost 2 bases and the J gene lost 5 bases, with 13 bases spanning the gap. The length of the CDR3 is 15 residues. Germline V gene data show CDR1 as ENHRY and CDR2 as SYGVKD. The CDR3 loop is CAISETRGRDNEQFF. The CDR3 DNA sequence: TGTGCCATCAGTGAGACCAGGGGCAGGGACAATGAGCAGTTCTTC.

This clonotype was picked up a small number of times. This chain links TRBV11-2 with TRBJ1-6, with 7 bases fitting TRBD1. Germline CDR1 reads SGHAT; CDR2 reads FQNNGV. CDR3 length equals 15 residues. V lost 5 bases to trimming and J lost 14 bases; unmatched junction nucleotides: 15. The CDR3 reads CASSRGDSEGSALHF. The CDR3 DNA reads as TGTGCCAGCAGCCGGGGGGACAGCGAGGGCTCGGCCCTCCACTTT.

A note on this clonotype: A much larger clone lies a single base off, so this may be a read error. The rearrangement uses TRBV27 and TRBJ2-7, with 7 bases lining up with TRBD1. Trimming took 3 bases from V and 9 from J; bases not matched to a gene: 8. Germline V gene data show CDR1 as MNHEY and CDR2 as SMNVEV (reference sequence). The CDR3 runs 13 residues. The CDR3 is CASSFTGVGVQYF. The CDR3 nucleotides read TGTGCCAGCAGTTTTACAGGGGTAGGCGTGCAGTACTTC.

The rearrangement uses TRBV4-1 and TRBJ2-3; D is ambiguous. CDR1 and CDR2 from the germline V gene are MGHRA and YSYEKL. The CDR3 runs to 15 residues. V gave up 1 base and J gave up 3 bases, with 11 bases separating them. The CDR3 loop is CASSQGRSYTDTQYF. CDR3 nucleotide sequence: TGCGCCAGCAGCCAAGGTCGGTCCTATACAGATACGCAGTATTTT.

The table lists this clonotype with a few counts. The chain has TRBV4-3 and TRBJ2-6; perhaps D is TRBD1 or TRBD2 (5 bases each). Germline V gene sequence: CDR1 LGHNA, CDR2 YSLEER. The CDR3 sequence is 15 residues long. Trimming removed 1 base at V and 3 bases at J, with 7 bases between. The CDR3 loop reads CASSQVGGGANVLTF. CDR3 coding DNA: TGCGCCAGCAGCCAAGTTGGGGGTGGGGCCAACGTCCTGACTTTC.

The V call is TRBV7-8, the J call TRBJ2-3; the D gene is possibly TRBD1 (5 bases). The CDR3 has 16 amino acids. The germline gives CDR1 SGHVS, CDR2 FQNEAQ. Trimming left V 1 base short and J 7 bases short, with 18 bases between. CDR3 loop: CASSLEGLPLVYTQYF. Here the CDR3 DNA reads TGTGCCAGCAGCTTAGAGGGGCTCCCCCTCGTGTATACGCAGTATTTT.

The rearrangement links TRBV28 to TRBJ1-1; D call uncertain. CDR1 is MDHEN, CDR2 SYDVKM, per germline. V was trimmed by 6 bases and J by 1 base, leaving 12 bases between them. This CDR3 has 14 amino acids. This chain's CDR3 is CASRRLNRNTEAFF. CDR3 in DNA: TGTGCCAGCAGACGCCTCAACCGGAACACTGAAGCTTTCTTT.